This entry is about one TCR beta chain. Per the germline V gene, CDR1 is MDHEN and CDR2 is SYDVKM. The CDR3 contains 16 residues. The V gene end was trimmed by 5 bases and the J gene end by 4 bases; junction bases not matched to a gene: 9. This entry comes from a study of blood T cell repertoires in COVID-19. About the research overall: Donors in the United States, Italy and Spain gave samples during acute or convalescent COVID-19. In each case, the material was cDNA or gDNA derived from T cells, B-cell-depleted T cells, or PBMCs.

Per the study methods: Amplification from reference gene primers served as the basis for estimated nucleated cell counts. Sequencing was performed with immunoSEQ multiplex PCR; in TCRdb, only in-frame clones are kept and a portion is missing. That table is the source of V, J and clone size, and D and trimming were worked out from the DNA. The table shows 65,000 to 85,000 clones, with about nine tenths occurring only once. The TCR originated in a woman aged 18 to 35 with acute or convalescent COVID-19. The sample was peripheral blood. The chain recombines TRBV28 with TRBJ2-3; TRBD2 aligns across 10 bases. CDR3 loop: CASSPQLAGPADTQYF. CDR3 DNA: TGTGCCAGCAGTCCTCAACTAGCGGGACCCGCAGATACGCAGTATTTT.